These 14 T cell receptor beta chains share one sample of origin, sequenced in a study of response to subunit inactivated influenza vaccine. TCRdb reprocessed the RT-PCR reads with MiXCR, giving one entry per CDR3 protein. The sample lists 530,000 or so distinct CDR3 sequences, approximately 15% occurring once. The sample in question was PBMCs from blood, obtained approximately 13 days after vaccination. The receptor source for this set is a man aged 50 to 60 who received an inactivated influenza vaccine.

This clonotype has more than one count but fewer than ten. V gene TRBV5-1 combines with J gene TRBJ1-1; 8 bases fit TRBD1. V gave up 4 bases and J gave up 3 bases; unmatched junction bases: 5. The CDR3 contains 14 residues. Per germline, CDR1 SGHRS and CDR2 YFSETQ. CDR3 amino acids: CASSGQGWDTEAFF. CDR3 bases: TGCGCCAGCAGCGGACAGGGTTGGGACACTGAAGCTTTCTTT.

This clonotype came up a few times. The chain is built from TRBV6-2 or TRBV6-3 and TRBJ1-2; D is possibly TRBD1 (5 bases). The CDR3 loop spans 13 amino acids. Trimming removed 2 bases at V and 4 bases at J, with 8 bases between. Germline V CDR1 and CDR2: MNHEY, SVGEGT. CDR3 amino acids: CASSYGTRYGYTF. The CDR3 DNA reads TGTGCCAGCAGTTACGGGACTCGCTATGGCTACACCTTC.

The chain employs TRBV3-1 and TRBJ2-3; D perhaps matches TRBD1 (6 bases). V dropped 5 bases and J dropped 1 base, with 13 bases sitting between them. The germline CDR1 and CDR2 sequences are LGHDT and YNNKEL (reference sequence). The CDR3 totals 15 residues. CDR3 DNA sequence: TGTGCCAGCAGCGGGGGCTCGGCCCGCACAGATACGCAGTATTTT. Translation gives CASSGGSARTDTQYF.

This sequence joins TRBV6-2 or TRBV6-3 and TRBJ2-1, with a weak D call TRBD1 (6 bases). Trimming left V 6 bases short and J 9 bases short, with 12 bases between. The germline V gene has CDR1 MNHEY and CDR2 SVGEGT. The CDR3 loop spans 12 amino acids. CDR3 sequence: CASRLTGFEQFF. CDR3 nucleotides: TGTGCCAGCAGGCTCACAGGGTTTGAGCAGTTCTTC.

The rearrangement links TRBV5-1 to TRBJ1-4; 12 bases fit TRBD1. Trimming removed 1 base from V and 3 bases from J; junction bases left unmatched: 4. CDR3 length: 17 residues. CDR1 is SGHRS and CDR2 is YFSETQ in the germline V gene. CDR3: CASSLWGQGAANEKLFF. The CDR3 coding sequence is TGCGCCAGCAGCTTGTGGGGACAGGGGGCGGCTAATGAAAAACTGTTTTTT.

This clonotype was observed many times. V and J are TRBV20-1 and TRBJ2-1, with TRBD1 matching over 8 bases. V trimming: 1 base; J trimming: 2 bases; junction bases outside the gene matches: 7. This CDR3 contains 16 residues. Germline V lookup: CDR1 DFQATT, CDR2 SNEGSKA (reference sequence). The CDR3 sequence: CSARVLGQGAYNEQFF. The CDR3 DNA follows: TGCAGTGCTAGAGTGCTAGGACAGGGTGCCTACAATGAGCAGTTCTTC.

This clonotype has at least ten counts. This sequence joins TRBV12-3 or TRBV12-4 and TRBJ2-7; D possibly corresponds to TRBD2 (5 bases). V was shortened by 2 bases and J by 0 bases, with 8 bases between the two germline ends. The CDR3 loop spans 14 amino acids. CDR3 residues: CASSLWRSSYEQYF. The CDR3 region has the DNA TGTGCCAGCAGTTTATGGAGGAGCTCCTACGAGCAGTACTTC.

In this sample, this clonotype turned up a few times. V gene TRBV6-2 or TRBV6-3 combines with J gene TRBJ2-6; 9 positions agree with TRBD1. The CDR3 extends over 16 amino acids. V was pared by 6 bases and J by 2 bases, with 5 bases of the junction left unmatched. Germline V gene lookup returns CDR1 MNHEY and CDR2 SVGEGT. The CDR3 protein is CASRKWDRAGANVLTF. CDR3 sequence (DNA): TGTGCCAGCAGGAAGTGGGACAGGGCTGGGGCCAACGTCCTGACTTTC.

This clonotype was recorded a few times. DNA for the CDR3: TGTGCCAGCTCACCACCGGGCATCGAAAAACTGTTTTTT. Translating gives CASSPPGIEKLFF. The V gene is TRBV18, the J gene TRBJ1-4; no definite D call. The germline V gene has CDR1 KGHSH and CDR2 LQKENI. Trimming removed 0 bases from V and 8 bases from J, with 7 bases in between. The CDR3 sequence is 13 residues long.

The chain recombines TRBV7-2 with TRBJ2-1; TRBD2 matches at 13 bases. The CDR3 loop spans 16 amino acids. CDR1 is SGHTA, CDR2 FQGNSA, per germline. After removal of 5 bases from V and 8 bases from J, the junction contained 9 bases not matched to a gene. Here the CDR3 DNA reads TGTGCCAGCAGCAAAGTACTAGCGGGAGGGCACTATGAGCAGTTCTTC. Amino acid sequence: CASSKVLAGGHYEQFF.

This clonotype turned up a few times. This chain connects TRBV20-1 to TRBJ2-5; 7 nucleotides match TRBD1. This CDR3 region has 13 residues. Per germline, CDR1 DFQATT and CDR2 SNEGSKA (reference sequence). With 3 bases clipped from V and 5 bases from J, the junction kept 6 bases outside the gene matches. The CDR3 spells CSARTGLQETQYF. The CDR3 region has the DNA TGCAGTGCTAGGACAGGGCTCCAGGAGACCCAGTACTTC.

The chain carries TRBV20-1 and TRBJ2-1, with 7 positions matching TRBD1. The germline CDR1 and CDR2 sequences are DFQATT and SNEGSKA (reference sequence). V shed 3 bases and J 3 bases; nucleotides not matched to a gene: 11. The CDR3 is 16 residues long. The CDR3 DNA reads TGCAGTGCTAGGACCTTCGGACAGGTGGTCTACAATGAGCAGTTCTTC. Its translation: CSARTFGQVVYNEQFF.

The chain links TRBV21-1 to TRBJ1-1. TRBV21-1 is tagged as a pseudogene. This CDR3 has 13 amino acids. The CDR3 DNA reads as TGTGCCAGCAGCATGGAAAAGAACACTGAAGCTTTCTTT. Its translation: CASSMEKNTEAFF.

CDR3 sequence: CASRTSGASQETQYF. The DNA for the CDR3 is TGTGCCAGCCGGACTAGCGGGGCTTCACAAGAGACCCAGTACTTC. The chain employs TRBV7-9 and TRBJ2-5, with 12 bases identical to TRBD2. Germline V gene lookup returns CDR1 SEHNR and CDR2 FQNEAQ (reference sequence). Trimming took 8 bases from V and 2 from J; bases not matched to a gene: 6. The CDR3 spans 15 residues.